The sequence of this T cell receptor (beta chain) was determined in a study of blood T cell repertoires in COVID-19. As for the study in general: T cells, B-cell-depleted T cells, or PBMCs supplied cDNA or gDNA.

The germline gives CDR1 SQVTM, CDR2 ANQGSEA. The CDR3 has 13 amino acids. With 8 bases clipped from V and 5 bases from J, the junction kept 7 bases outside the gene matches. Clones were sequenced by immunoSEQ multiplex PCR, and TCRdb holds only the in-frame ones, with some missing. The repertoire consists of 85,000 to 120,000 clones, with about 78% occurring once and the leading ten covering roughly a tenth. The sample taken for sequencing was peripheral blood. The receptor comes from a man aged 60 to 75 with active or convalescent COVID-19. This rearrangement joins TRBV29-1 to TRBJ1-1, with 11 bases lining up with TRBD1. In DNA form, the CDR3 reads TGCAGCTCCCGGACAGGGGGCCTAACTGAAGCTTTCTTT. Amino acid sequence: CSSRTGGLTEAFF. The complete variable domain, with remaining parts taken from reference TRBV29-1 and TRBJ1-1, reads SAVISQKPSRDICQRGTSLTIQCQVDSQVTMMFWYRQQPGQSLTLIATANQGSEATYESGFVIDKFPISRPNLTFSTLTVSNMSPEDSSIYLCSSRTGGLTEAFFGQGTRLTVV.